The 4 T cell receptor beta chains given below trace back to one sample, sequenced in a study of blood T cell repertoires in COVID-19. Sequencing was performed with immunoSEQ multiplex PCR; in TCRdb, only in-frame clones are kept and a portion is missing. The data hold some 110,000 clones, with 81% observed a single time. Sequencing was carried out using peripheral blood. These receptors all come from a woman aged 70-85 years with acute or convalescent COVID-19.

The V and J genes are TRBV7-3 and TRBJ2-5, with 12 bases aligning to TRBD1. The junction had 1 base not matched to a gene; V was cut back by 1 base and J by 7 bases. The CDR3 totals 14 residues. CDR1 is SGHTA, CDR2 FQGTGA, per germline. The CDR3 is CASSLMGQGATQYF. In DNA form, the CDR3 reads TGTGCCAGCAGCTTAATGGGACAGGGGGCGACCCAGTACTTC.

Only one count was recorded for this clone. This rearrangement joins TRBV28 to TRBJ1-6; 10 positions match TRBD1. V lost 4 bases, J lost 8 bases, and 2 bases stayed unmatched. The CDR3 contains 14 residues. CDR1 and CDR2 from the germline V gene are MDHEN and SYDVKM. Here the CDR3 DNA reads TGTGCCAGCAGTTCGGGACAGGGGCATTCACCCCTCCACTTT. Translation gives CASSSGQGHSPLHF.

The V gene is TRBV19, the J gene TRBJ1-1; 8 bases match TRBD1. Germline V CDR1 and CDR2: LNHDA, SQIVND (reference sequence). The CDR3 sequence is 14 residues long. The J segment lost 1 base and the V segment lost 3 bases, leaving 1 base of the junction unmatched. The CDR3 here is CASSIDRGNTEAFF. As DNA, the CDR3 is TGTGCCAGTAGTATTGACAGGGGGAACACTGAAGCTTTCTTT.

The V and J genes are TRBV9 and TRBJ1-1; D uncertain. The germline CDR1 and CDR2 sequences are SGDLS and YYNGEE. There are 11 residues in the CDR3. Trimming cost V 7 bases and J 5 bases, with 9 bases left between them. CDR3 protein: CASGEQTEAFF. The CDR3 nucleotides are TGTGCCAGCGGTGAACAGACTGAAGCTTTCTTT.